The rows below give T cell receptor beta chains drawn from one sample of a study of blood T cell repertoires in COVID-19. The table came from immunoSEQ multiplex PCR; TCRdb's copy has only in-frame clones and leaves some out. The top ten clones hold roughly a fifth of a sample with under 200,000 clones, 87% of them seen once. The sample consisted of peripheral blood. The receptors here all came from a man aged 55 to 70 with active or convalescent COVID-19. The CDR3 runs from the conserved cysteine through the conserved F or W. D genes are given only for firm matches. The size of a clone is reported for some rows only, either as once, few or many, or as a class for expanded clones.

>TRBV7-3|.|.|TRBJ1-2
TGTGCCAGCAGCCCAGAACCACGAAACTATGGCTACACCTTC
CASSPEPRNYGYTF
>TRBV12-3/TRBV12-4|.|.|TRBJ2-3
TGTGCCAGCAGAGCCCAAGGGGGTACGCAGTATTTT
CASRAQGGTQYF
>TRBV3-1/TRBV3-2|.|TRBD1|TRBJ1-5
TGTGCCAGCAGCAGCCCTACAGGGGGCGGCAATCAGCCCCAGCATTTT
CASSSPTGGGNQPQHF
>TRBV5-1|.|.|TRBJ2-5
TGCGCCAGCAGCTTCACCGGGACACAGGAGACCCAGTACTTC
CASSFTGTQETQYF
>TRBV2|.|.|TRBJ1-2
TGTGCCAGCAGTGGGAGTAACTATGGCTACACCTTC
CASSGSNYGYTF
>TRBV7-2|few|.|TRBJ2-1
TGTGCCAGCAGCTTAGTCGGCCGGCGGTCCTACAATGAGCAGTTCTTC
CASSLVGRRSYNEQFF
>TRBV11-2|many|TRBD2|TRBJ2-2
TGTGCCAGCAGCCGGGCGGGGGGCCGGACCGGGGAGCTGTTTTTT
CASSRAGGRTGELFF
>TRBV19|few|TRBD2|TRBJ2-1
TGTGCCAGTAGTTCCTATAGCGGGGGGGACAATGAGCAGTTCTTC
CASSSYSGGDNEQFF
>TRBV12-5|.|.|TRBJ1-1
TGTGCTAGTGGTTCGAACTTGAACACTGAAGCTTTCTTT
CASGSNLNTEAFF
>TRBV3-1/TRBV3-2|.|.|TRBJ2-2
TGTGCCAGCAGCGCCCGCAGGGTGAACACCGGGGAGCTGTTTTTT
CASSARRVNTGELFF
>TRBV9|.|TRBD2|TRBJ2-1
TGTGCCAGCAGCGGATCTAGCGGGGACCACAATGAGCAGTTCTTC
CASSGSSGDHNEQFF
>TRBV6-5|.|TRBD1|TRBJ1-2
TGTGCCAGCAGTTACAGGGGGCCCCCCGATGGCTACACCTTC
CASSYRGPPDGYTF
>TRBV4-1|.|.|TRBJ2-2
TGCGCCACCTCGCCGACTGATGTCACCGGGGAGCTGTTTTTT
CATSPTDVTGELFF
>TRBV25-1|.|TRBD1|TRBJ1-4
TGTGCCAGCAGAGGACAGGGAACTAATGAAAAACTGTTTTTT
CASRGQGTNEKLFF
>TRBV18|.|TRBD1|TRBJ2-7
TGTGCCAGCTCACAATACGGACAGGGGCAGTACGAGCAGTACTTC
CASSQYGQGQYEQYF